The T cell receptor (beta chain) described here comes from a study of blood T cell repertoires in COVID-19. Categorization into cohorts depended on clinical history that participants reported. This clone appeared a few times. The assay was immunoSEQ multiplex PCR, and TCRdb's table has in-frame clones only and misses some. The data show 150,000 to 200,000 clones, with 80% seen just once and less than 6% held by the top ten. V lost 2 bases and J 10 bases, leaving 11 bases between the germline ends. The CDR3 consists of 13 residues. CDR1 and CDR2 from the germline V gene are SGHAT and FQNNGV. This rearrangement joins TRBV11-2 to TRBJ1-4; D unresolved. The sequenced material came from PBMCs or T cells enriched from blood (not recorded which). This clonotype was obtained from a man aged 40-49 years who had recovered from COVID-19. This CDR3 reads CASSLNLSGKLFF. In DNA form, the CDR3 reads TGTGCCAGCAGCTTAAATCTTAGTGGAAAACTGTTTTTT. The entire variable domain, with the rest obtained from reference TRBV11-2 and TRBJ1-4, is as follows: EAGVAQSPRYKIIEKRQSVAFWCNPISGHATLYWYQQILGQGPKLLIQFQNNGVVDDSQLPKDRFSAERLKGVDSTLKIQPAKLEDSAVYLCASSLNLSGKLFFGSGTQLSVL.